The clone carrying this TCR beta chain is medium-sized within its sample. This sample was taken from a study of T cell responses to AZD1222 COVID-19 vaccine. V lost 4 bases to trimming and J lost 5 bases; unmatched junction nucleotides: 11. Germline V gene lookup returns CDR1 LGHDT and CDR2 YNNKEL (reference sequence). This CDR3 spans 17 amino acids. Data came from immunoSEQ multiplex PCR; TCRdb stores just in-frame clones and leaves some out. The sample shows around 130,000 clones, 85% to 95% of them seen only once. The chain links TRBV3-1 (or the pseudogene TRBV3-2) to TRBJ2-5; 12 bases are shared with TRBD2. The sequences come from peripheral blood, collected on day 0 of AZD1222 vaccination. The sequence was collected from an adult in good health. CDR3 loop: CASSLTTTSGGSETQYF. CDR3 sequence (DNA): TGTGCCAGCAGCCTTACGACGACTAGCGGGGGAAGTGAGACCCAGTACTTC.